The table lists the clone carrying this T cell receptor (beta chain) with a count of one. This sample stems from a study of radiation and T cells in renal cell carcinoma. The sample's time point: blood 4 weeks post-SBRT, at nephrectomy. Treatment meaning: 15 Gy SBRT to primary tumor, nephrectomy 4 weeks later. After SBRT, blood was collected at 2 and 4 weeks, plus baseline. CDR1 is SNHLY and CDR2 is FYNNEI in the germline V gene. V shed 6 bases and J 2 bases; nucleotides not matched to a gene: 4. CDR3 length equals 14 residues. Repertoires were generated with immunoSEQ multiplex PCR, while TCRdb's copy carries only in-frame clones and drops some. This sample carries tens of thousands of clones, around 80% of them seen once, and the ten largest clones take about 6.4%.

The sequences come from blood, collected from a patient whose treatment included radiotherapy and nephrectomy. The chain has TRBV2 and TRBJ2-3; TRBD2 matches at 8 bases. The TCR originated in a man between 60 and 75 years old with renal cell carcinoma. The CDR3 sequence is CASRERGLTDTQYF. DNA of the CDR3: TGTGCCAGCAGGGAGCGGGGGCTCACAGATACGCAGTATTTT.